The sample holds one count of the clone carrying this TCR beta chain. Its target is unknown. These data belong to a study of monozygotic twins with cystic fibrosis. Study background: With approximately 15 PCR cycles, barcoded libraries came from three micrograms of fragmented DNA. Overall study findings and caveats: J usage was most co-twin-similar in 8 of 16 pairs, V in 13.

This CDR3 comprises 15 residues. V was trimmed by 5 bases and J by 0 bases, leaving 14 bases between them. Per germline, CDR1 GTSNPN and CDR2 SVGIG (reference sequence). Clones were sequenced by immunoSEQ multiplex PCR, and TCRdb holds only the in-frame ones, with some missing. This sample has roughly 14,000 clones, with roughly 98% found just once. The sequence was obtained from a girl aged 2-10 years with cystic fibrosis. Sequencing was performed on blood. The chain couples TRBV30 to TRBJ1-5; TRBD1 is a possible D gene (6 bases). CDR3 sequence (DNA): TGTGCCTGGGCCTTCGGGACACTTAGCAATCAGCCCCAGCATTTT. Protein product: CAWAFGTLSNQPQHF.